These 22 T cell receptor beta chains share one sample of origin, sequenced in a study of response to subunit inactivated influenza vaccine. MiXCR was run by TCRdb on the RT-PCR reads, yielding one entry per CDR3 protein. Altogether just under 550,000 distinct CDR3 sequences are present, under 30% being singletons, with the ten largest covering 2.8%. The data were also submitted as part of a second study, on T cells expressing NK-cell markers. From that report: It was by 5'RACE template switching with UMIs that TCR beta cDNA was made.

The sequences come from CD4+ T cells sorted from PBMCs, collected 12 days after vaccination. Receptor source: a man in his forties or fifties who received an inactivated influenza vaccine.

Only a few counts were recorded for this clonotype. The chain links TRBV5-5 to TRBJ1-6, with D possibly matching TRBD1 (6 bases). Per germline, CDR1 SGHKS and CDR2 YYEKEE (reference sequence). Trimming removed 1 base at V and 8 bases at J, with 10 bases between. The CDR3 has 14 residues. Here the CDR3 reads CASSLRGVDSPLHF. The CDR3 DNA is TGTGCCAGCAGCTTGAGGGGGGTTGATTCACCCCTCCACTTT.

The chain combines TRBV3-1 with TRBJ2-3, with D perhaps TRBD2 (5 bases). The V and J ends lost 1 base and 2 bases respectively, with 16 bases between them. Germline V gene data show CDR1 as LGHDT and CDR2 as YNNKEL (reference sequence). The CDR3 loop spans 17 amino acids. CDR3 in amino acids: CASSQVASRKTTDTQYF. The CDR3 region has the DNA TGTGCCAGCAGCCAAGTTGCTAGCCGGAAGACCACAGATACGCAGTATTTT.

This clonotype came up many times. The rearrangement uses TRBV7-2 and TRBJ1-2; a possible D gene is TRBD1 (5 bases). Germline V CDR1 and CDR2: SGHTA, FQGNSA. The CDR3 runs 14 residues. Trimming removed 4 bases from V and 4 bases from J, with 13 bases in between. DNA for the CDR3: TGTGCCAGCAGCTCGGGACGGAATTTCTATGGCTACACCTTC. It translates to CASSSGRNFYGYTF.

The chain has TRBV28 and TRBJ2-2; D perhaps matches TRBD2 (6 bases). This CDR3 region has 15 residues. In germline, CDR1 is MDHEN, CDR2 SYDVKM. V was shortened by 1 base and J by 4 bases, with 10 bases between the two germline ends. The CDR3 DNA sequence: TGTGCCAGCAGTTTATTAGCGGCGAGCACCGGGGAGCTGTTTTTT. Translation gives CASSLLAASTGELFF.

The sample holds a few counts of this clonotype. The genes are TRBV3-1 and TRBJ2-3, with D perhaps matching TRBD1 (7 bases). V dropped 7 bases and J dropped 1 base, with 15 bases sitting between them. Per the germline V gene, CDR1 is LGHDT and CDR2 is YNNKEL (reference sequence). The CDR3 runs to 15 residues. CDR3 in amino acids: CASNDQGEGTDTQYF. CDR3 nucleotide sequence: TGTGCCAGCAACGACCAGGGGGAGGGCACAGATACGCAGTATTTT.

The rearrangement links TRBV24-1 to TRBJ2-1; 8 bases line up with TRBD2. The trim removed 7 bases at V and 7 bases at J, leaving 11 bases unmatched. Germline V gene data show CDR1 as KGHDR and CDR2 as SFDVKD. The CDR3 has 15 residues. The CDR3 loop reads CATRGNGRALNEQFF. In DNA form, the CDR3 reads TGTGCCACCAGGGGTAACGGGAGGGCCTTGAATGAGCAGTTCTTC.

The CDR3 nucleotides read TGTGCCAGCAGTCAACCCGGGACTAGCGGGAGGCCAGGAGAGACCCAGTACTTC. As protein: CASSQPGTSGRPGETQYF. V and J are TRBV6-1 and TRBJ2-5; 15 nucleotides match TRBD2. The junction had 11 bases not matched to a gene; V was cut back by 5 bases and J by 4 bases. The CDR3 extends over 18 amino acids. Germline V CDR1 and CDR2: MNHNS, SASEGT.

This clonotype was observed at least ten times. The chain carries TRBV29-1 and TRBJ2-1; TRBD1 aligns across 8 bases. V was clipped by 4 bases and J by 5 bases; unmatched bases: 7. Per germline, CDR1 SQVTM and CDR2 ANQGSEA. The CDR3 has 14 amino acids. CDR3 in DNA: TGCAGCGTTGCGGGACAGGCCCTAAACAATGAGCAGTTCTTC. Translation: CSVAGQALNNEQFF.

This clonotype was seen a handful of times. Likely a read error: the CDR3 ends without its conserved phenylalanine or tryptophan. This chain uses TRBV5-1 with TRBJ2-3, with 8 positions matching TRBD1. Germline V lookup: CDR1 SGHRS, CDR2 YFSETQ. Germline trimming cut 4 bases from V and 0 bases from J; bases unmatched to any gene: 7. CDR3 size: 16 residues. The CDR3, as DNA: TGCGCCAGCAGCCTGCAGGGGGCGCAAAGCACAGATACGCAGTATTCT. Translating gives CASSLQGAQSTDTQYS.

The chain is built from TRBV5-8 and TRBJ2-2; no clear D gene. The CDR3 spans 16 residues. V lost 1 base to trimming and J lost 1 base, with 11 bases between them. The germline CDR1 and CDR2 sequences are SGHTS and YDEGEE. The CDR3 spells CASSLWWQKNTGELFF. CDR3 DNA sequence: TGTGCCAGCAGCTTGTGGTGGCAGAAGAACACCGGGGAGCTGTTTTTT.

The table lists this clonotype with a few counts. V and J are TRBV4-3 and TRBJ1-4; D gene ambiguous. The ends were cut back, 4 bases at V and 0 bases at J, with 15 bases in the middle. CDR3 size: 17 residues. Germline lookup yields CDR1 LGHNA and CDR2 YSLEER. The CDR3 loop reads CASSPIMNAATNEKLFF. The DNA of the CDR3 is TGCGCCAGCAGCCCCATAATGAACGCTGCAACTAATGAAAAACTGTTTTTT.

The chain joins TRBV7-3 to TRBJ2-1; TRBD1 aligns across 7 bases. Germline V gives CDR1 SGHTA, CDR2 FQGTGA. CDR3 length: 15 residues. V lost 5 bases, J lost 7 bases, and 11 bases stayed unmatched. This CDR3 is CASSPGQAPGNEQFF. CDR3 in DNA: TGTGCCAGCAGCCCAGGACAGGCCCCGGGGAATGAGCAGTTCTTC.

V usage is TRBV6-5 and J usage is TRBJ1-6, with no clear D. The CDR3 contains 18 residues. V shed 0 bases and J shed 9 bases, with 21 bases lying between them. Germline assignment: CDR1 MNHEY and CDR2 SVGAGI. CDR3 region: CASSYSFERPRSVSPLHF. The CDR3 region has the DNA TGTGCCAGCAGTTACTCATTTGAGCGCCCACGGTCCGTTTCACCCCTCCACTTT.

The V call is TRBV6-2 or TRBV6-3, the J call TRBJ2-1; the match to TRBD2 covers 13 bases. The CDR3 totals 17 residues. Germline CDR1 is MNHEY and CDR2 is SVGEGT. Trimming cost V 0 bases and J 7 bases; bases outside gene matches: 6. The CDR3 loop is CASSYSATSGGRNEQFF. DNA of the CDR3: TGTGCCAGCAGTTACTCTGCGACTAGCGGGGGGCGAAATGAGCAGTTCTTC.

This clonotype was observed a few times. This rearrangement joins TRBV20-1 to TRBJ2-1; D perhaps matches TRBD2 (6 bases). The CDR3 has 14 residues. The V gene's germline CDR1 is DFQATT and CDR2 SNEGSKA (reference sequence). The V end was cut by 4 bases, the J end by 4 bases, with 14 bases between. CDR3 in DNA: TGCAGTGCTACTATCGGGACTCTTTACAATGAGCAGTTCTTC. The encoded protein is CSATIGTLYNEQFF.

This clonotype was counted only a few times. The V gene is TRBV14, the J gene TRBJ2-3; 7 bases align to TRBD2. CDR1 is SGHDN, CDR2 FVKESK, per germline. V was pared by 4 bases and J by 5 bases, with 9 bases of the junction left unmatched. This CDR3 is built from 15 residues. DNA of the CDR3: TGTGCCAGCAGCCGAATGACATCTAGCGGAGATACGCAGTATTTT. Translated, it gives CASSRMTSSGDTQYF.

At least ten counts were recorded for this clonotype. The CDR3 sequence is CASSLRAPDTQYF. CDR3 DNA sequence: TGCGCCAGCAGCTTACGGGCGCCAGATACGCAGTATTTT. V usage is TRBV5-1 and J usage is TRBJ2-3; D unclear. V gave up 2 bases and J gave up 4 bases, with 8 bases separating them. The CDR3 covers 13 residues. The germline V gene has CDR1 SGHRS and CDR2 YFSETQ.

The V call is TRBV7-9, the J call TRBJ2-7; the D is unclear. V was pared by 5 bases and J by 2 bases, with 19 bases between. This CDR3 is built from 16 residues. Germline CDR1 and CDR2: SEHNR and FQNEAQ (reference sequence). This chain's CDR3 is CASSTLNSYDTYEQYF. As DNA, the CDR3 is TGTGCCAGCAGCACGCTAAACAGCTACGATACCTACGAGCAGTACTTC.

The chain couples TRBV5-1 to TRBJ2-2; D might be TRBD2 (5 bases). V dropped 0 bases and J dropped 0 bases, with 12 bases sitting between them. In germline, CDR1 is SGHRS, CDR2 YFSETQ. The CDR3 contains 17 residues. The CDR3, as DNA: TGCGCCAGCAGCTTGGGGGCTAGCATATCGAACACCGGGGAGCTGTTTTTT. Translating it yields CASSLGASISNTGELFF.

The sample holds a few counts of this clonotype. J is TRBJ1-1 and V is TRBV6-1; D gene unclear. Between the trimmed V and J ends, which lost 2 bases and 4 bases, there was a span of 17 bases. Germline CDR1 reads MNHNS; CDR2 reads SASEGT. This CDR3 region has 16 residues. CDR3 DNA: TGTGCCAGCAGTGAAAGTCCGGTTCTGCTTCGCACTGAAGCTTTCTTT. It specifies CASSESPVLLRTEAFF.

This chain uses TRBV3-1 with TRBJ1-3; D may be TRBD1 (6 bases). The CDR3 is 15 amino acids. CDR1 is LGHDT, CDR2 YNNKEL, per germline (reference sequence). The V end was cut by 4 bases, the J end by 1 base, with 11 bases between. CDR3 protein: CASSRGQTSGNTIYF. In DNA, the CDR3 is TGTGCCAGCAGCCGAGGACAGACATCTGGAAACACCATATATTTT.

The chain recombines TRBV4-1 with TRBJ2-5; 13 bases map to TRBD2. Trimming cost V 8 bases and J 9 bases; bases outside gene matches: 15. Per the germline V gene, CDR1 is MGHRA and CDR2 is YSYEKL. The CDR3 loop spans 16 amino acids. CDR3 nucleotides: TGCGCCAGCCGATTGACCGGGACTAGCGGGGCTGGGGCCCAGTACTTC. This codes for CASRLTGTSGAGAQYF.